This passage covers 32 T cell receptor beta chains from one sample sequenced in a study of cytomegalovirus exposure and HLA in healthy donors. Vbeta (60) and Jbeta (13) primers were used in the PCR. Assay used: immunoSEQ multiplex PCR; TCRdb lists only in-frame clones, some missing. The table records approximately 120,000 clones, about 80% of them present only once. The sequenced sample consisted of PBMCs. The receptor source for this set is a human donor in good health.

The chain uses TRBV7-8 and TRBJ2-3; TRBD2 matches at 11 bases. The ends lost 1 base at V and 1 base at J; junction bases unmatched: 13. CDR1 is SGHVS and CDR2 is FQNEAQ in the germline V gene. This CDR3 has 20 residues. The CDR3 nucleotides read TGTGCCAGCAGCTTAGTTTTTAGCGGGGGGGCCGGGCCTCGCACAGATACGCAGTATTTT. Translation gives CASSLVFSGGAGPRTDTQYF.

The chain is built from TRBV5-5 and TRBJ2-3, with 9 positions matching TRBD1. The V gene end was trimmed by 1 base and the J gene end by 2 bases; junction bases not matched to a gene: 8. Germline V gene data show CDR1 as SGHKS and CDR2 as YYEKEE (reference sequence). The CDR3 runs 17 residues. CDR3 bases: TGTGCCAGCAGCTTGCTGCCGGGACAGGGTGCCACAGATACGCAGTATTTT. Translated, it gives CASSLLPGQGATDTQYF.

The rearrangement joins TRBV30 to TRBJ2-2; 10 bases map to TRBD1. Germline CDR1 GTSNPN, CDR2 SVGIG (reference sequence). The CDR3 is 15 residues long. After removal of 7 bases from V and 1 base from J, the junction contained 6 bases not matched to a gene. The CDR3 DNA follows: TGTGCCTTAGGACAGGGGGGTGTGAACACCGGGGAGCTGTTTTTT. Its translation is CALGQGGVNTGELFF.

The J gene is TRBJ2-2, the V gene TRBV10-3; 9 positions match TRBD1. Germline V gene lookup returns CDR1 ENHRY and CDR2 SYGVKD. This CDR3 is built from 14 residues. Trimming removed 5 bases from V and 3 bases from J; junction bases left unmatched: 1. The CDR3 nucleotides read TGTGCCATCAGTACAGGGGGCGACACCGGGGAGCTGTTTTTT. The encoded protein is CAISTGGDTGELFF.

Details on this clone: The same CDR3 is also encoded by other DNA sequences in this sample. V gene TRBV30 combines with J gene TRBJ2-4; 8 positions agree with TRBD2. The germline gives CDR1 GTSNPN, CDR2 SVGIG (reference sequence). The CDR3 length is 14 residues. The V gene end was trimmed by 5 bases and the J gene end by 5 bases; junction bases not matched to a gene: 8. As DNA, the CDR3 is TGTGCCTGGGAAAAGCGGGAGAGAGAAAACATTCAGTACTTC. This encodes CAWEKRERENIQYF. Full variable domain (remainder filled in from reference TRBV30 and TRBJ2-4): SQTIHQWPATLVQPVGSPLSLECTVEGTSNPNLYWYRQAAGRGLQLLFYSVGIGQISSEVPQNLSASRPQDRQFILSSKKLLLSDSGFYLCAWEKRERENIQYFGAGTRLSVL.

The gene calls are TRBV6-5 and TRBJ1-1, with 8 nucleotides matching TRBD1. The CDR3 is 14 amino acids. V gave up 4 bases and J gave up 6 bases; unmatched junction bases: 7. The germline V gene has CDR1 MNHEY and CDR2 SVGAGI. The CDR3 DNA sequence: TGTGCCAGCAGTTCGACAGGGGTTGGGGCTGAAGCTTTCTTT. Its protein is CASSSTGVGAEAFF.

The J gene is TRBJ1-3, the V gene TRBV5-7; no firm D call. TRBV5-7 is flagged as an ORF with uncertain function. The germline V and J ends were trimmed by 2 bases and 5 bases, with 8 bases remaining between them. The CDR3 sequence is 13 residues long. As DNA, the CDR3 is TGTGCCAGCAGCTTCGAGAGAAGAAACACCATATATTTT. Translating gives CASSFERRNTIYF.

This chain links TRBV28 with TRBJ1-5, with 9 bases identical to TRBD1. Losses at the gene ends were 9 bases for V and 6 bases for J; bases not matched to a gene: 15. The CDR3 runs 16 residues. Germline CDR1 and CDR2: MDHEN and SYDVKM. CDR3 sequence reads: CASTTRGQGLLQPQHF. The CDR3 coding sequence is TGTGCCAGTACAACCCGGGGACAGGGTCTACTTCAGCCCCAGCATTTT. Full variable domain (rest looked up from reference TRBV28 and TRBJ1-5): DVKVTQSSRYLVKRTGEKVFLECVQDMDHENMFWYRQDPGLGLRLIYFSYDVKMKEKGDIPEGYSVSREKKERFSLILESASTNQTSMYLCASTTRGQGLLQPQHFGDGTRLSIL.

The chain couples TRBV7-8 to TRBJ2-1, with 9 bases identical to TRBD2. The CDR3 spans 16 residues. The V segment lost 6 bases and the J segment 6 bases; nucleotides outside the gene matches: 12. The germline CDR1 and CDR2 sequences are SGHVS and FQNEAQ. The chain's CDR3 is CASSESGTSLSNEQFF. CDR3 DNA: TGTGCCAGCAGTGAATCAGGGACTAGCCTCTCCAATGAGCAGTTCTTC.

This clone was detected only once. The chain combines TRBV30 with TRBJ1-2; D possibly corresponds to TRBD1 (6 bases). Trimming removed 6 bases at V and 2 bases at J, with 10 bases between. This CDR3 spans 12 amino acids. The germline V gene encodes CDR1 GTSNPN and CDR2 SVGIG (reference sequence). CDR3 residues: CACRQANYGYTF. The CDR3 bases are TGTGCCTGCCGACAGGCGAACTATGGCTACACCTTC. The full variable domain, in which reference TRBV30 and TRBJ1-2 provide the parts outside the CDR3, is SQTIHQWPATLVQPVGSPLSLECTVEGTSNPNLYWYRQAAGRGLQLLFYSVGIGQISSEVPQNLSASRPQDRQFILSSKKLLLSDSGFYLCACRQANYGYTFGSGTRLTVV.

The V call is TRBV7-2, the J call TRBJ2-2; D remains ambiguous. Per germline, CDR1 SGHTA and CDR2 FQGNSA. Trimming removed 7 bases at V and 4 bases at J, with 13 bases between. The CDR3 sequence is 14 residues long. CDR3 in DNA: TGTGCCAGCATGCCCGGGTTCACCACCGGGGAGCTGTTTTTT. Translation gives CASMPGFTTGELFF.

This clone was observed a handful of times. The rearrangement uses TRBV28 and TRBJ2-1; a possible D gene is TRBD2 (5 bases). Between the trimmed V and J ends, which lost 6 bases and 0 bases, there was a span of 24 bases. From germline, CDR1 is MDHEN and CDR2 SYDVKM. CDR3 size: 19 residues. CDR3 sequence: CASRGDTTGSKNSYNEQFF. The CDR3 nucleotides are TGTGCCAGCAGGGGAGACACTACGGGCTCAAAAAACTCCTACAATGAGCAGTTCTTC.

The chain employs TRBV27 and TRBJ1-1, with 7 bases lining up with TRBD1. The junction had 10 bases not matched to a gene; V was cut back by 1 base and J by 14 bases. The CDR3 length is 13 residues. Germline loops: CDR1 MNHEY, CDR2 SMNVEV (reference sequence). CDR3 sequence reads: CASSLLQGRMVFF. As DNA, the CDR3 is TGTGCCAGCAGTTTATTACAGGGGAGAATGGTATTCTTT.

The chain uses TRBV28 and TRBJ1-6; 7 positions agree with TRBD1. CDR3 size: 14 residues. J was trimmed by 13 bases and V by 5 bases; bases with no gene match: 11. Germline assignment: CDR1 MDHEN and CDR2 SYDVKM. The CDR3: CASSIDRDARPLHF. The CDR3 DNA sequence: TGTGCCAGCAGTATCGACAGGGATGCTCGGCCCCTCCACTTT. Using reference TRBV28 and TRBJ1-6 for the parts outside the CDR3, the full variable domain is DVKVTQSSRYLVKRTGEKVFLECVQDMDHENMFWYRQDPGLGLRLIYFSYDVKMKEKGDIPEGYSVSREKKERFSLILESASTNQTSMYLCASSIDRDARPLHFGNGTRLTVT.

The chain employs TRBV4-1 and TRBJ2-6, with D possibly TRBD1 on 6 matching bases. The CDR3 sequence is 18 residues long. Germline assignment: CDR1 MGHRA and CDR2 YSYEKL. Trimming took 0 bases from V and 0 from J, leaving 12 bases between them. CDR3 amino acids: CASSQEATGSSGANVLTF. CDR3 in DNA: TGCGCCAGCAGCCAAGAGGCTACAGGGAGCTCTGGGGCCAACGTCCTGACTTTC.

This clone rates as medium-sized. The V and J genes are TRBV15 and TRBJ2-3, with a weak D call TRBD2 (6 bases). Germline CDR1 and CDR2: LNHNV and YYDKDF (reference sequence). V lost 6 bases and J 5 bases, leaving 15 bases between the germline ends. The CDR3 is 14 amino acids. In DNA, the CDR3 is TGTGCCACCAGTTCGACTAGAGTGTTAGATACGCAGTATTTT. It yields the protein CATSSTRVLDTQYF.

This clone was seen only a few times. The V gene is TRBV10-3, the J gene TRBJ2-7; 9 bases are a match to TRBD1. The CDR3 sequence is 15 residues long. The ends lost 4 bases at V and 5 bases at J; junction bases unmatched: 9. Germline loops: CDR1 ENHRY, CDR2 SYGVKD. The CDR3 protein is CAISAPGQGLDEQYF. The DNA for the CDR3 is TGTGCCATCAGTGCCCCGGGACAGGGTCTCGACGAGCAGTACTTC.

This clone came up a few times. The J gene is TRBJ2-7, the V gene TRBV4-1; D perhaps matches TRBD2 (5 bases). V shed 1 base and J shed 3 bases, with 7 bases lying between them. The germline CDR1 and CDR2 sequences are MGHRA and YSYEKL. The CDR3 spans 13 residues. CDR3 DNA: TGCGCCAGCAGCCAAGGTGGAGGCTACGAGCAGTACTTC. Protein: CASSQGGGYEQYF.

On this clone: Different DNA sequences within this sample yield the same CDR3. The chain combines TRBV28 with TRBJ1-2, with 9 bases identical to TRBD1. The CDR3 is 14 residues long. Per the germline V gene, CDR1 is MDHEN and CDR2 is SYDVKM. V lost 6 bases and J lost 2; bases outside the gene matches: 4. The CDR3 nucleotides are TGTGCCAGCAGCTACGGACAGGGGAACTATGGCTACACCTTC. The encoded protein is CASSYGQGNYGYTF.

The chain recombines TRBV4-1 with TRBJ2-7, with D possibly being TRBD1 (5 bases). The CDR3 extends over 16 amino acids. V was cut by 0 bases and J by 0 bases, with 12 bases left in between. Germline CDR1 and CDR2: MGHRA and YSYEKL. This CDR3 is CASSQDADTYSYEQYF. The CDR3, as DNA: TGCGCCAGCAGCCAAGATGCGGACACCTACTCCTACGAGCAGTACTTC.

The CDR3 coding sequence is TGTGCCAGCAGCAGGGGACAGGTCAACACTGAAGCTTTCTTT. Residues: CASSRGQVNTEAFF. V and J are TRBV11-2 and TRBJ1-1, with TRBD1 matching over 8 bases. Germline V lookup: CDR1 SGHAT, CDR2 FQNNGV. Trimming removed 5 bases from V and 2 bases from J; junction bases left unmatched: 4. The CDR3 extends over 14 amino acids. The whole variable domain, remainder taken from reference TRBV11-2 and TRBJ1-1, is EAGVAQSPRYKIIEKRQSVAFWCNPISGHATLYWYQQILGQGPKLLIQFQNNGVVDDSQLPKDRFSAERLKGVDSTLKIQPAKLEDSAVYLCASSRGQVNTEAFFGQGTRLTVV.

The rearrangement uses TRBV10-3 and TRBJ2-5, with a tentative D call TRBD2 (5 bases). V gave up 4 bases and J gave up 4 bases, with 7 bases separating them. Germline assignment: CDR1 ENHRY and CDR2 SYGVKD. CDR3 size: 12 residues. This CDR3 reads CAISGGRETQYF. The CDR3 nucleotides read TGTGCCATCAGTGGTGGGAGAGAGACCCAGTACTTC.

The chain combines TRBV6-7 with TRBJ1-2; no reliable D call. TRBV6-7 is given ORF status, its function remaining uncertain. This CDR3 spans 19 amino acids. Trimming stripped 2 bases from V and 0 bases from J, with 22 bases between. The CDR3 protein is CASSYPPAGPRSTNYGYTF. The CDR3 DNA sequence: TGTGCCAGCAGTTACCCCCCTGCAGGCCCGCGCTCAACTAACTATGGCTACACCTTC.

There are many counts of this clone. V gene TRBV2 combines with J gene TRBJ2-7; 8 nucleotides match TRBD1. Losses at the gene ends were 8 bases for V and 5 bases for J; bases not matched to a gene: 8. CDR1 is SNHLY and CDR2 is FYNNEI in the germline V gene. There are 13 residues in the CDR3. The CDR3 DNA reads as TGTGCCAGCCACCAGGACAGGGCCAACGAGCAGTACTTC. Protein product: CASHQDRANEQYF.

The V call is TRBV19, the J call TRBJ2-1, with 12 nucleotides matching TRBD2. Germline V CDR1 and CDR2: LNHDA, SQIVND (reference sequence). CDR3 length: 15 amino acids. J lost 9 bases, V lost 7 bases, and 10 bases had no gene match. The DNA for the CDR3 is TGTGCCAGTAAACTTCTAGCGGGGGGGCACGGTGAGCAGTTCTTC. Translated, it gives CASKLLAGGHGEQFF.

The chain is built from TRBV18 and TRBJ2-1; 9 bases fit TRBD1. V lost 1 base, J lost 3 bases, and 1 base stayed unmatched. Germline values: CDR1 KGHSH, CDR2 LQKENI. This CDR3 region has 15 residues. The CDR3 bases are TGTGCCAGCTCACCACTGGACAGGGGCTACAATGAGCAGTTCTTC. It codes for CASSPLDRGYNEQFF.

The chain recombines TRBV5-5 with TRBJ2-5; the D gene is possibly TRBD2 (5 bases). This CDR3 has 14 amino acids. CDR1 and CDR2 (germline): SGHKS, YYEKEE (reference sequence). Deletions cut 6 bases from V and 11 bases from J, with 23 bases between. The CDR3 sequence is CASMLAPEAPRQYF. In DNA form, the CDR3 reads TGTGCCAGCATGCTAGCTCCCGAGGCTCCTCGGCAGTACTTC.

The CDR3 spells CASSAGFAGVGSHEQFF. Written as DNA, the CDR3 is TGTGCCAGCAGCGCAGGCTTCGCGGGAGTAGGCTCCCATGAGCAGTTCTTC. The chain uses TRBV9 and TRBJ2-1; TRBD2 agrees at 7 bases. Germline V gives CDR1 SGDLS, CDR2 YYNGEE. With V trimmed by 3 bases and J by 8 bases, 17 bases remained unmatched. The CDR3 has 17 residues.

The rearrangement uses TRBV7-9 and TRBJ2-1; 7 positions match TRBD2. Germline loops: CDR1 SEHNR, CDR2 FQNEAQ (reference sequence). V lost 1 base, J lost 3 bases, and 3 bases stayed unmatched. The CDR3 spans 15 residues. The CDR3 loop is CASSLVASGYNEQFF. The CDR3 DNA sequence: TGTGCCAGCAGCTTAGTGGCTAGCGGCTACAATGAGCAGTTCTTC. Full variable domain (missing parts from reference TRBV7-9 and TRBJ2-1): DTGVSQNPRHKITKRGQNVTFRCDPISEHNRLYWYRQTLGQGPEFLTYFQNEAQLEKSRLLSDRFSAERPKGSFSTLEIQRTEQGDSAMYLCASSLVASGYNEQFFGPGTRLTVL.

The chain links TRBV27 to TRBJ1-6; 9 bases map to TRBD1. In germline, CDR1 is MNHEY, CDR2 SMNVEV (reference sequence). The CDR3 sequence is 18 residues long. Trimming took 8 bases from V and 0 from J; bases not matched to a gene: 11. CDR3 DNA: TGTGCCAGCCAGAGTGACGGGACAGGGTCCTCCTATAATTCACCCCTCCACTTT. Its protein product is CASQSDGTGSSYNSPLHF.

About this clone: A read error may account for a junction end that differs from germline. This rearrangement joins TRBV7-7 to TRBJ2-3; TRBD1 aligns across 9 bases. CDR1 is SSHAT, CDR2 FNYEAQ, per germline (reference sequence). This CDR3 is 15 amino acids long. CDR3 region: CASSLGQGSTDTQYF. CDR3 nucleotide sequence: TGTGCTAGCAGCTTAGGACAGGGGTCCACAGATACGCAGTATTTT.

The V call is TRBV18, the J call TRBJ2-1; 7 bases are a match to TRBD2. From germline, CDR1 is KGHSH and CDR2 LQKENI. Trimming cost V 3 bases and J 7 bases; bases outside gene matches: 9. The CDR3 is 15 residues long. This CDR3 is CASSPDLGGGNEQFF. The CDR3 DNA reads as TGTGCCAGCTCACCTGACCTGGGGGGAGGGAATGAGCAGTTCTTC.